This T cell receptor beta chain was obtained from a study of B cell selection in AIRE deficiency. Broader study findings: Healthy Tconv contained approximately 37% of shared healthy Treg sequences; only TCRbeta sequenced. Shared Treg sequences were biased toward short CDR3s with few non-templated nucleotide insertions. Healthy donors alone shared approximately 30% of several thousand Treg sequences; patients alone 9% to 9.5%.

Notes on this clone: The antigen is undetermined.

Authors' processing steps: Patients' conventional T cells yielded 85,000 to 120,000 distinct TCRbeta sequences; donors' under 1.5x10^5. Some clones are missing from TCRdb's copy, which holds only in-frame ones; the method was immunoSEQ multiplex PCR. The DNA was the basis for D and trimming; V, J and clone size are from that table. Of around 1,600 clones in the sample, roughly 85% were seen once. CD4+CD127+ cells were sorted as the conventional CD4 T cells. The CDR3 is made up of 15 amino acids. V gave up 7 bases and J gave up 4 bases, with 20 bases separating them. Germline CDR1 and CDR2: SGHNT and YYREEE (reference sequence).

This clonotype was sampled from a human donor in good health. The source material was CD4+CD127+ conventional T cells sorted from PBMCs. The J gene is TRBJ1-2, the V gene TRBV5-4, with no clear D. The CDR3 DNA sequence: TGTGCCAGCTCTAATGCACCAGGAAAGACCTATGGCTACACCTTC. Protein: CASSNAPGKTYGYTF.